This T cell receptor (beta chain) was sequenced for a study of cytotoxic CD8 clonotypes in ibrutinib-treated CLL. Overall study results and limits: Patients had baseline clonality above age-matched healthy donors, and this clonality moved with circulating CD8+ T-cell counts.

As to this clone: What it binds is not known.

TCRdb's table, derived via immunoSEQ multiplex PCR, lists solely in-frame clones and lacks some. The table has approximately 280,000 clones, roughly four fifths seen once; the top ten hold roughly 5.7%. Sequencing used PBMCs, obtained at disease progression, from a patient treated with ibrutinib. The clonotype originates from a human donor with chronic lymphocytic leukemia.

The CDR3 sequence is CATSRDRSEQYF. CDR3 sequence (DNA): TGTGCCACCAGCAGAGATCGGTCCGAGCAGTACTTC. This rearrangement joins TRBV15 to TRBJ2-7; no reliable D call. The ends were cut back, 0 bases at V and 6 bases at J, with 6 bases in the middle. The CDR3 covers 12 residues. Germline V lookup: CDR1 LNHNV, CDR2 YYDKDF (reference sequence).